Included here is one T cell receptor beta chain sequence, with context. Antigen unknown. The sample originates from a study of blood T cells in healthy people across ages. Then a second PCR, running about 7 to 11 cycles, was carried out with a sample-barcoded 5' primer and a J-beta primer mix. TCRdb re-analysed the 5' RACE reads in MiXCR, keeping a single row per CDR3 protein. The sample holds 1.8 million or so distinct CDR3 sequences, roughly two fifths seen once. Points from the study as a whole: Roughly linearly, TCR beta diversity per million T cells fell as age increased. The unknown donor CMV status may have confounded expanded clonotype changes. Estimates drawn from one million T cells were deemed to understate diversity.

The CDR3 has 17 residues. The V end was cut by 7 bases, the J end by 4 bases, with 25 bases between. From germline, CDR1 is MDHEN and CDR2 SYDVKM. Isolated per sample were at least 6 million PBMCs. The origin of this receptor is a human donor in good health. Sequences were obtained from blood. The V and J genes are TRBV28 and TRBJ1-2; D perhaps matches TRBD1 (6 bases). The CDR3 nucleotides read TGTGCCAGCAACGACCTGGGGGCGGGACTGGCCCTCTATGGCTACACCTTC. Residues: CASNDLGAGLALYGYTF.